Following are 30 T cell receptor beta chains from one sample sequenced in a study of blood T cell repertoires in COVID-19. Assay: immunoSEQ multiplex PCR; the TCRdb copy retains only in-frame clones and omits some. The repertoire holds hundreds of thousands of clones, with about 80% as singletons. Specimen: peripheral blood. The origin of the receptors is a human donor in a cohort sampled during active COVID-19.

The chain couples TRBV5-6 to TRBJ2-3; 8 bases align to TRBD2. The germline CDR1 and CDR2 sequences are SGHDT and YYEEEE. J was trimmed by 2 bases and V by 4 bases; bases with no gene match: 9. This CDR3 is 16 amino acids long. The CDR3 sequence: CASSRRVAGNTDTQYF. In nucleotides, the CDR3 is TGTGCCAGCAGCCGTCGGGTAGCGGGGAACACAGATACGCAGTATTTT.

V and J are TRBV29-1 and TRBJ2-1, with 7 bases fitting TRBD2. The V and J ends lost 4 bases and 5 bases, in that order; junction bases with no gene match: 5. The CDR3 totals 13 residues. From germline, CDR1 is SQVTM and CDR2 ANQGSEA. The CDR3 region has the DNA TGCAGCGTTGTGATGCGGGGGAACAATGAGCAGTTCTTC. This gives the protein CSVVMRGNNEQFF.

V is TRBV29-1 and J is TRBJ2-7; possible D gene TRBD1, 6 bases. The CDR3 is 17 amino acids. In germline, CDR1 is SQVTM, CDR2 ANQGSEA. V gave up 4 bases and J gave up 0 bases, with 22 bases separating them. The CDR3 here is CSVARTDGNPFSYEQYF. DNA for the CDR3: TGCAGCGTTGCCCGGACAGATGGTAACCCGTTCTCCTACGAGCAGTACTTC.

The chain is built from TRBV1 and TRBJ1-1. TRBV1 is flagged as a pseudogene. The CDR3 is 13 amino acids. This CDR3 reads CTSRRPKNTEAFF. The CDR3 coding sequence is TGCACCAGCCGGAGACCTAAGAACACTGAAGCTTTCTTT.

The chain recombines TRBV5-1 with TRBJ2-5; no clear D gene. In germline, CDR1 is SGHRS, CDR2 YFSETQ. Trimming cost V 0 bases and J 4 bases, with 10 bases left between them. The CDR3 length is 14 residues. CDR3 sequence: CASSLVQPGETQYF. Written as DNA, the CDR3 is TGCGCCAGCAGCTTGGTTCAGCCGGGAGAGACCCAGTACTTC.

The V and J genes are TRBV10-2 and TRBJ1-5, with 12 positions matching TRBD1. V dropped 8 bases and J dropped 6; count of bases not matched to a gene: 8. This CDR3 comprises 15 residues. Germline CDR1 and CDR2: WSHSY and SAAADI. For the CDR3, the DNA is TGCGCCAGCGGACCGGGACAGGGGGCGGCTCAGCCCCAGCATTTT. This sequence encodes CASGPGQGAAQPQHF.

This CDR3 reads CASSWDSRLYEQYF. The CDR3, as DNA: TGTGCCAGCAGCTGGGACAGCCGGCTCTACGAGCAGTACTTC. The chain has TRBV5-8 and TRBJ2-7, with 7 bases aligning to TRBD1. Germline CDR1 and CDR2: SGHTS and YDEGEE. The CDR3 sequence is 14 residues long. V lost 3 bases to trimming and J lost 3 bases; unmatched junction nucleotides: 6.

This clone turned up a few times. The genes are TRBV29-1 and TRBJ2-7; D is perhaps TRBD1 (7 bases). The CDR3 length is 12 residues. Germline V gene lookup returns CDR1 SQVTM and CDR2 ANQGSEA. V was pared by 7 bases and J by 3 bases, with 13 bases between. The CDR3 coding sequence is TGCAGCGCGGCAGGGGGGCTCTACGAGCAGTACTTC. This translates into CSAAGGLYEQYF.

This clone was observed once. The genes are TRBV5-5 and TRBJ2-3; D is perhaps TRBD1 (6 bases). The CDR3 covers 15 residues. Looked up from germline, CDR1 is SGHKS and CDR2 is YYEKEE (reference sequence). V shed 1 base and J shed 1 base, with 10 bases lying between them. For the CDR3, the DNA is TGTGCCAGCAGCTTGAAGGACAGACGCACAGATACGCAGTATTTT. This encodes CASSLKDRRTDTQYF.

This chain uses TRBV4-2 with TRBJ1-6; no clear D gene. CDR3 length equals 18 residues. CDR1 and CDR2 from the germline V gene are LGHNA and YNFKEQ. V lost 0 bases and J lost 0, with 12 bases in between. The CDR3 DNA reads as TGTGCCAGCAGCCAAGATCCCGTTCGGAGCTCCTATAATTCACCCCTCCACTTT. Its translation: CASSQDPVRSSYNSPLHF.

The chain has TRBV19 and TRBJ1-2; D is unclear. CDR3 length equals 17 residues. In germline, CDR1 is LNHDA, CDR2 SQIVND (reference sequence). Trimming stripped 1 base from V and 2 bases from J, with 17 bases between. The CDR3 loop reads CASSIAGGPIENYGYTF. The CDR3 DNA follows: TGTGCCAGTAGTATAGCGGGCGGGCCCATCGAGAACTATGGCTACACCTTC.

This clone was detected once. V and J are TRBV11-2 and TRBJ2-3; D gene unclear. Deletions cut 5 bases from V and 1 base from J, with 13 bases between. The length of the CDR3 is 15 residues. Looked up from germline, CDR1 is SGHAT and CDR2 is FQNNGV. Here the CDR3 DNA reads TGTGCCAGCAGCCCTGGAGTTCAAGGCACAGATACGCAGTATTTT. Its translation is CASSPGVQGTDTQYF.

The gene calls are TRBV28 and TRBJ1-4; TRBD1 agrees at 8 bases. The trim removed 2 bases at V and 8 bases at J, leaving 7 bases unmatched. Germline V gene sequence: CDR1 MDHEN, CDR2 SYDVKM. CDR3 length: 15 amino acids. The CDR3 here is CASSLQGAEGEKLFF. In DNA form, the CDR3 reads TGTGCCAGCAGTTTACAGGGGGCGGAGGGAGAAAAACTGTTTTTT.

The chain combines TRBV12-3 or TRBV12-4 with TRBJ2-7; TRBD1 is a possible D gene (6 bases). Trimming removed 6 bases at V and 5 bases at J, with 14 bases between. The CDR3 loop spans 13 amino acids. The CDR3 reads CASSTYRVHEQYF. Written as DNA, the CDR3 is TGTGCCAGCAGCACGTACAGGGTCCACGAGCAGTACTTC.

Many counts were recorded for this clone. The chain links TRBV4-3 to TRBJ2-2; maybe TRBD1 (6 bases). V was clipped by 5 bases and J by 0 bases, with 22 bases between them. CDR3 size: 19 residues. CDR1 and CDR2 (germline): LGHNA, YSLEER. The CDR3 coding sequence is TGCGCCAGCAGCGAGAAAACGGCAGGGGAAATCGCGAACACCGGGGAGCTGTTTTTT. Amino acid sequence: CASSEKTAGEIANTGELFF.

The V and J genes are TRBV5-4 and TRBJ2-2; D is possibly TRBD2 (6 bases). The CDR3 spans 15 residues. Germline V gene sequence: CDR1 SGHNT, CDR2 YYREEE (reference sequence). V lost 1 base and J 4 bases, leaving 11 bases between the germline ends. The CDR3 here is CASSLYRESTGELFF. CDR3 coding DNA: TGTGCCAGCAGCTTGTACCGGGAGAGCACCGGGGAGCTGTTTTTT.

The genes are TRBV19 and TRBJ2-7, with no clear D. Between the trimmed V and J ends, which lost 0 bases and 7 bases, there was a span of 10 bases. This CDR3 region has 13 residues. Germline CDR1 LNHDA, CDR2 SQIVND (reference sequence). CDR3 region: CASSIEGAAEQYF. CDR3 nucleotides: TGTGCCAGTAGTATAGAAGGAGCTGCAGAGCAGTACTTC.

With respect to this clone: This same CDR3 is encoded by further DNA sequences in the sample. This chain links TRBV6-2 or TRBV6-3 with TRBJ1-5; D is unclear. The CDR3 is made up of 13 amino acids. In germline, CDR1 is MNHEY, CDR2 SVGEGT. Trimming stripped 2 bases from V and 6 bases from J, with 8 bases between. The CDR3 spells CASSYPGSQPQHF. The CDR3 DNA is TGTGCCAGCAGTTACCCGGGGTCTCAGCCCCAGCATTTT.

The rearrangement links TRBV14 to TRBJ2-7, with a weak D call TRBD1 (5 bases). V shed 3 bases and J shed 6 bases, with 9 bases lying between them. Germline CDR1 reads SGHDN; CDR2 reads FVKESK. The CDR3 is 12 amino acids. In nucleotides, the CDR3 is TGTGCCAGCAGCCAGGACAACTCCGAGCAGTACTTC. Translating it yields CASSQDNSEQYF.

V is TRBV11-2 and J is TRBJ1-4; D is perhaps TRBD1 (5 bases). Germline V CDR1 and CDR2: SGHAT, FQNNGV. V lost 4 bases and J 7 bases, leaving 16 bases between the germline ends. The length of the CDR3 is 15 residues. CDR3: CASSSQGALGEKLFF. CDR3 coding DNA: TGTGCCAGCAGCTCTCAAGGGGCCCTGGGTGAAAAACTGTTTTTT.

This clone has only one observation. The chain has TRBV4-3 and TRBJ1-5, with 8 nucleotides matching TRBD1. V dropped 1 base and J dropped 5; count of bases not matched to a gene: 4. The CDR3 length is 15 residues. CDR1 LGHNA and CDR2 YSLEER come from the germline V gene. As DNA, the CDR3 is TGCGCCAGCAGCCAAGCTGACAGGGGAGATCAGCCCCAGCATTTT. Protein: CASSQADRGDQPQHF.

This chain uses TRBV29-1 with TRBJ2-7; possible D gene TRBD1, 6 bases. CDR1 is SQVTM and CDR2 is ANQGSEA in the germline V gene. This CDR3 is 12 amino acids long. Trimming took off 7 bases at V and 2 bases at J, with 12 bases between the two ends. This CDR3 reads CSEPQGTYEQYF. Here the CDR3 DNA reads TGCAGCGAACCACAGGGAACCTACGAGCAGTACTTC.

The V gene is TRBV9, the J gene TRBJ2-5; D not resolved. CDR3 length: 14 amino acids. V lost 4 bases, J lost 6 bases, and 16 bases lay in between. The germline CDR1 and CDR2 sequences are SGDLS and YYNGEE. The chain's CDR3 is CASSRISSAKTQYF. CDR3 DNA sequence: TGTGCCAGCAGCCGGATTAGCTCAGCAAAGACCCAGTACTTC.

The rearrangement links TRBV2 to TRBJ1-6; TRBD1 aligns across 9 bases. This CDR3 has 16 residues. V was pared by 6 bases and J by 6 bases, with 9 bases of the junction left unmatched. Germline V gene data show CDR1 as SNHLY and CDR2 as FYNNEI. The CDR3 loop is CASRARTGASNSPLHF. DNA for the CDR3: TGTGCCAGCAGGGCCCGGACAGGGGCTTCTAATTCACCCCTCCACTTT. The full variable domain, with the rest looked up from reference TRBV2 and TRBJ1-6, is EPEVTQTPSHQVTQMGQEVILRCVPISNHLYFYWYRQILGQKVEFLVSFYNNEISEKSEIFDDQFSVERPDGSNFTLKIRSTKLEDSAMYFCASRARTGASNSPLHFGNGTRLTVT.

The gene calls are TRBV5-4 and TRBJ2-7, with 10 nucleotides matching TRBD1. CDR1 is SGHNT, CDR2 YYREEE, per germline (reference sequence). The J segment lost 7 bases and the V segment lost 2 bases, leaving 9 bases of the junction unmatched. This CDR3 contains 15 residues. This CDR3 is CASSFPGTGAGEQYF. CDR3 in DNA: TGTGCCAGCAGCTTCCCCGGGACAGGGGCAGGAGAGCAGTACTTC.

The CDR3 region is CASSMVGLAAGETQYF. CDR3 nucleotide sequence: TGTGCCAGTAGTATGGTGGGACTAGCGGCTGGGGAGACCCAGTACTTC. The rearrangement joins TRBV19 to TRBJ2-5; 11 bases map to TRBD2. The ends lost 3 bases at V and 5 bases at J; junction bases unmatched: 8. Per germline, CDR1 LNHDA and CDR2 SQIVND (reference sequence). CDR3 size: 16 residues.

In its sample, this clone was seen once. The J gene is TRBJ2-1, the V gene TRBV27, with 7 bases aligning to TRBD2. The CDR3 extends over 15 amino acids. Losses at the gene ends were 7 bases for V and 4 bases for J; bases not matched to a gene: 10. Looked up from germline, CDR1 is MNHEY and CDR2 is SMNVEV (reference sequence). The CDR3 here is CASKLSGTGYNEQFF. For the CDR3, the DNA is TGTGCCAGCAAACTCAGCGGGACGGGTTACAATGAGCAGTTCTTC.

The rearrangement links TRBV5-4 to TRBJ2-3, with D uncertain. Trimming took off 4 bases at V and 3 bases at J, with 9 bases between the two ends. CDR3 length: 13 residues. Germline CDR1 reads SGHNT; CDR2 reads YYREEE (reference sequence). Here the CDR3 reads CASSDRSTDTQYF. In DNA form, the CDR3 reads TGTGCCAGCAGCGACCGGAGTACAGATACGCAGTATTTT.

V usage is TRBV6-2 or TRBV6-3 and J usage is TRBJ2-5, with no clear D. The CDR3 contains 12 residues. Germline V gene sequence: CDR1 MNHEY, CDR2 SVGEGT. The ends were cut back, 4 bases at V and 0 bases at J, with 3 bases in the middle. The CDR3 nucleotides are TGTGCCAGCAGTTCATACCAAGAGACCCAGTACTTC. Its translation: CASSSYQETQYF.

The CDR3 reads CASSLGGAQETQYF. The DNA of the CDR3 is TGCGCCAGCAGCTTAGGAGGGGCCCAAGAGACCCAGTACTTC. The V and J genes are TRBV5-1 and TRBJ2-5; a possible D gene is TRBD2 (6 bases). Germline values: CDR1 SGHRS, CDR2 YFSETQ. The CDR3 totals 14 residues. V was pared by 2 bases and J by 1 base, with 9 bases between.